Sequencing of this TCR beta chain was carried out in a study of blood T cell repertoires in COVID-19. Study members were between roughly 18 and 100 years old and lived in 25 or so US regions. In the study's own analysis: Estimation of nucleated cell counts was performed using reference gene primer amplification. Sequencing used immunoSEQ multiplex PCR; TCRdb keeps in-frame clones, though not all of them. D and trimming were read from the DNA, whereas the V and J calls and clone size are those reported in that table. This sample has about 270,000 clones, with around 90% found just once. V was clipped by 11 bases and J by 6 bases; unmatched bases: 9. The CDR3 runs 13 residues. Germline-derived CDR1 and CDR2 are SNHLY and FYNNEI.

This rearrangement joins TRBV2 to TRBJ2-7; 11 bases are shared with TRBD2. This TCR was recovered from a woman in her thirties with acute COVID-19. Sequencing was performed on PBMCs or T cells enriched from blood (not recorded which). CDR3: CACTGTSGPEQYF. The CDR3 bases are TGTGCCTGCACCGGGACTAGCGGCCCCGAGCAGTACTTC.